The clone carrying this TCR beta chain showed up just once. Its specificity is not known. The method was immunoSEQ multiplex PCR; TCRdb's version includes in-frame clones alone and lacks a portion of them. In the table there are about 140,000 clones, approximately 91% of which are singletons. The source of the sample is a study of T cell responses to AZD1222 COVID-19 vaccine. Overall study results and limits: The donors showed a predominance of white British ancestry and of females, with possible underestimation of clonal diversity. Rises in breadth and depth of Spike-specific TCRs came after two AZD1222 doses.

The CDR3 has 14 residues. The germline V gene encodes CDR1 MNHEY and CDR2 SVGAGI. V dropped 3 bases and J dropped 3 bases, with 11 bases sitting between them. The source material was peripheral blood, sampled 28 days after the second AZD1222 dose. The chain carries TRBV6-5 and TRBJ1-1, with D tentatively TRBD1 (5 bases). The TCR sequence derives from an adult who received the AZD1222 COVID-19 vaccine. The CDR3 protein is CASSYHRGDTEAFF. The CDR3 nucleotides are TGTGCCAGCAGTTATCATAGGGGTGACACTGAAGCTTTCTTT.